This TCR beta chain was sequenced for a study of T cell responses to AZD1222 COVID-19 vaccine. Germline CDR1 reads MNHEY; CDR2 reads SVGAGI. J gave up 4 bases and V 5 bases, and 5 bases lay outside the gene matches. The CDR3 has 15 residues. Overall study findings and caveats: Repertoires were collected only later (after the peak T cell response had occurred).

With regard to this clone: Its antigen is not identified.

Clones were sequenced by immunoSEQ multiplex PCR, and TCRdb holds only the in-frame ones, with some missing. The repertoire holds more than 150,000 clones, approximately 90% seen once, with 25% to 30% in the top ten. The chain joins TRBV6-5 to TRBJ2-3; TRBD2 matches at 11 bases. This clonotype originated in an adult who received the AZD1222 COVID-19 vaccine. The sample in question was peripheral blood, obtained 28 days after the second AZD1222 dose. CDR3 coding DNA: TGTGCCAGCAGTCGGGGACTAGCGGTTGCAGATACGCAGTATTTT. Translating gives CASSRGLAVADTQYF.